This T cell receptor (beta chain) was observed in a study of T cells in Graves' hyperthyroidism and ophthalmopathy. Amplification targeted TCR beta CDR3 regions from RNA transcripts. Carried out on the TCR CDR3, a first-round RT-PCR used the HTBI primer set. TCRdb reprocessed the multiplex PCR reads with MiXCR, giving one entry per CDR3 protein. The sample records 350,000 to 400,000 distinct CDR3 sequences, about 15% being singletons. This clonotype appeared a few times. The sequence came from a woman aged 30 to 39 with Graves' hyperthyroidism. Sequencing used blood.

The CDR3 protein is CASSPGNYDEQFF. CDR3 coding DNA: TGTGCCAGTAGTCCTGGGAATTACGATGAGCAGTTCTTC. V gene TRBV19 combines with J gene TRBJ2-1; D ambiguous. Germline V gene data show CDR1 as LNHDA and CDR2 as SQIVND (reference sequence). The CDR3 runs 13 residues. V lost 5 bases to trimming and J lost 8 bases, with 13 bases between them.